Presented here are 3 T cell receptor beta chains from one specimen sequenced in a study of CD8 T cells in Susac syndrome. Reverse transcription of about 0.45 to 1 ug RNA used random hexamers. MiXCR was run by TCRdb on the immunoSEQ multiplex PCR reads, yielding one entry per CDR3 protein. The data contain some 450,000 distinct CDR3 sequences, more than 80% of them singletons. The sequenced sample consisted of CD8+ T cells from PBMCs. These receptors all come from a human donor with multiple sclerosis.

The V and J genes are TRBV12-3 or TRBV12-4 and TRBJ2-7; 8 nucleotides align to TRBD2. The V segment lost 6 bases and the J segment 6 bases; nucleotides outside the gene matches: 16. CDR3 length equals 16 residues. The CDR3 DNA reads TGTGCCAGCAGATATGGTCCGGGACTAGGTCCGTTCGAGCAGTACTTC. This gives the protein CASRYGPGLGPFEQYF.

This clonotype has only a few counts. The chain uses TRBV6-1 and TRBJ2-2; a possible D gene is TRBD2 (6 bases). This CDR3 has 15 residues. Per germline, CDR1 MNHNS and CDR2 SASEGT. V was clipped by 5 bases and J by 4 bases, with 14 bases between them. Here the CDR3 reads CASSSPTRRTGELFF. The CDR3 DNA reads TGTGCCAGCAGTTCACCGACTAGGCGCACCGGGGAGCTGTTTTTT.

The gene calls are TRBV15 and TRBJ2-6; D unresolved. This CDR3 contains 15 residues. The V gene's germline CDR1 is LNHNV and CDR2 YYDKDF (reference sequence). V lost 4 bases to trimming and J lost 4 bases, with 11 bases between them. CDR3: CATSTVESGANVLTF. The CDR3 DNA sequence: TGTGCCACCAGCACCGTGGAGTCCGGGGCCAACGTCCTGACTTTC.